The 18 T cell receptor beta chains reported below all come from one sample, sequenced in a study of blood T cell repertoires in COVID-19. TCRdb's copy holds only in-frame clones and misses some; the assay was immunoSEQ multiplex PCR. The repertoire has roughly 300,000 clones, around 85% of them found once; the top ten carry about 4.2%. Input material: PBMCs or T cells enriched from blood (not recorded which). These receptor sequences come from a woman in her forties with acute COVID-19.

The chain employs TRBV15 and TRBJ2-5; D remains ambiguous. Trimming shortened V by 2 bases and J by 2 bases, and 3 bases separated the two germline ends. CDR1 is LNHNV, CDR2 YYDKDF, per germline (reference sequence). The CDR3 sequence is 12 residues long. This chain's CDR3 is CATSRSQETQYF. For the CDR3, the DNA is TGTGCCACCAGCAGATCACAAGAGACCCAGTACTTC.

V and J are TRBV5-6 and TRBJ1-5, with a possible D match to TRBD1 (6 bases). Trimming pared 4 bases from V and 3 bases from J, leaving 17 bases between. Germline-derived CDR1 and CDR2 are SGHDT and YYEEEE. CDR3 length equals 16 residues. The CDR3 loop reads CASSASRGAVNQPQHF. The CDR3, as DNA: TGTGCCAGCAGCGCCAGTCGGGGGGCCGTCAATCAGCCCCAGCATTTT.

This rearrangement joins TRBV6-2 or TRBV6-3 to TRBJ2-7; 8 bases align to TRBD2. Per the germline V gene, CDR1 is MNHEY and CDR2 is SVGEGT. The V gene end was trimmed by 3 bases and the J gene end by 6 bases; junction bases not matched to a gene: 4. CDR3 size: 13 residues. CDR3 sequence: CASSYEREIEQYF. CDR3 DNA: TGTGCCAGCAGTTATGAGCGGGAGATCGAGCAGTACTTC.

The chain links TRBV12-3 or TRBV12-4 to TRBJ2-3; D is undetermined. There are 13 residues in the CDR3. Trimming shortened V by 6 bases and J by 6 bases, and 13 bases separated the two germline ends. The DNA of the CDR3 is TGTGCCAGCAGCCCCTCAACCGCGGATACGCAGTATTTT. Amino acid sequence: CASSPSTADTQYF.

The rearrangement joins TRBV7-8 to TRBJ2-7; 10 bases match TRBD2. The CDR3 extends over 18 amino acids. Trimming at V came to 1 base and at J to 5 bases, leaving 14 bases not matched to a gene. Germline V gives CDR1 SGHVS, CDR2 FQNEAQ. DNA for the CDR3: TGTGCCAGCAGCTTAGTTGGCAGCGGGAGGGTTTTCGGCCACGAGCAGTACTTC. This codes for CASSLVGSGRVFGHEQYF.

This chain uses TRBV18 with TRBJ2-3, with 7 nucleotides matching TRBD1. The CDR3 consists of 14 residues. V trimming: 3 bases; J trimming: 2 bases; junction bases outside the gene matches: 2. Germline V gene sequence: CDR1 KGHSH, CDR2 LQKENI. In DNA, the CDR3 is TGTGCCAGCTCACCGGGACAGACCACAGATACGCAGTATTTT. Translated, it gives CASSPGQTTDTQYF.

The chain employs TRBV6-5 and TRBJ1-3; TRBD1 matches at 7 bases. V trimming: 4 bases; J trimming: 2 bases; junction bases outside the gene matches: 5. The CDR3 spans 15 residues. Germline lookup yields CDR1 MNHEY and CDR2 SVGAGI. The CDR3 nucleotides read TGTGCCAGCAGTTTGACAGGGTCTCCTGGAAACACCATATATTTT. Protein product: CASSLTGSPGNTIYF.

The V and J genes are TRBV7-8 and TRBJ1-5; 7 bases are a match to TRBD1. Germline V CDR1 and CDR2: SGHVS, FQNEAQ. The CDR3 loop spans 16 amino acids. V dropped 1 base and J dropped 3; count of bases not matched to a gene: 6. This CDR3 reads CASSLVGTGVNQPQHF. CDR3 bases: TGTGCCAGCAGCTTAGTGGGCACAGGGGTCAATCAGCCCCAGCATTTT.

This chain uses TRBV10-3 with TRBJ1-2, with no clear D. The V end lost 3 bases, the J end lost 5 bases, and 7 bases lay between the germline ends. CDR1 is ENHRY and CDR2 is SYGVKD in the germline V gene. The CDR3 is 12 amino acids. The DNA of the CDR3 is TGTGCCATCAGTGACGAGGGATATGGCTACACCTTC. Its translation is CAISDEGYGYTF.

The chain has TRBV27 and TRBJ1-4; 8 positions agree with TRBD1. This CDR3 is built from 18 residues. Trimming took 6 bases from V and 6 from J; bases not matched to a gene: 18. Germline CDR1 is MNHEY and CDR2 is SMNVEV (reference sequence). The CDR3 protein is CASRSVFRGLLRDEKLFF. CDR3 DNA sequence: TGTGCCAGCAGGAGCGTGTTCAGGGGGCTCCTCAGGGATGAAAAACTGTTTTTT. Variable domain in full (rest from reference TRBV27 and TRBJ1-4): EAQVTQNPRYLITVTGKKLTVTCSQNMNHEYMSWYRQDPGLGLRQIYYSMNVEVTDKGDVPEGYKVSRKEKRNFPLILESPSPNQTSLYFCASRSVFRGLLRDEKLFFGSGTQLSVL.

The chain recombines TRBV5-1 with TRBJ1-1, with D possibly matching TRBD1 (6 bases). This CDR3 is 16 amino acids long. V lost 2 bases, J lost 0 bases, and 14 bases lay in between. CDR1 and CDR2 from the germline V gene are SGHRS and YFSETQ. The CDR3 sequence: CASSLNTQGMNTEAFF. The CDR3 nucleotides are TGCGCCAGCAGCTTAAATACACAGGGTATGAACACTGAAGCTTTCTTT.

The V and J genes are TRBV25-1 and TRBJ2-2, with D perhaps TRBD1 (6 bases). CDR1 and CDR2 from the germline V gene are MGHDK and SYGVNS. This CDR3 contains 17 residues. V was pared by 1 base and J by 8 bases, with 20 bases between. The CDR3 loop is CASSEWPGRGPEGELFF. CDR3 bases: TGTGCCAGCAGTGAATGGCCGGGCAGGGGTCCGGAGGGGGAGCTGTTTTTT.

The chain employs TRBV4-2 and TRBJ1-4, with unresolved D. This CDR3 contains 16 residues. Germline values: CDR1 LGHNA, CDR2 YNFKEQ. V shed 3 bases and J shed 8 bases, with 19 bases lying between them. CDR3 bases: TGTGCCAGCAGCCAGTTTGGACGGGGAATGGGGGAAAAACTGTTTTTT. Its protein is CASSQFGRGMGEKLFF.

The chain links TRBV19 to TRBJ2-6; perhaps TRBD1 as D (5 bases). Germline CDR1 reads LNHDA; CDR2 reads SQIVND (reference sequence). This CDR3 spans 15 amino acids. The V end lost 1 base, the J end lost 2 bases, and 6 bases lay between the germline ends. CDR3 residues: CASSIGTTGANVLTF. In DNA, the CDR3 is TGTGCCAGTAGTATAGGGACAACTGGGGCCAACGTCCTGACTTTC.

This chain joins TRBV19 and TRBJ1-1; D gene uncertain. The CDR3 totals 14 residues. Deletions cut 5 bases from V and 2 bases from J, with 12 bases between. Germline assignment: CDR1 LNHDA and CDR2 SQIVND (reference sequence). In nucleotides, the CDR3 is TGTGCCAGTAGTCTCCGGGAAGGAAACACTGAAGCTTTCTTT. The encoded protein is CASSLREGNTEAFF.

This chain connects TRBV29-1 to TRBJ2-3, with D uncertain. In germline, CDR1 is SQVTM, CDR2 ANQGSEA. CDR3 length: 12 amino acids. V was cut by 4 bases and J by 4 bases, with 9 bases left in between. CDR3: CSVGPPADTQYF. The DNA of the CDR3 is TGCAGCGTTGGGCCGCCAGCAGATACGCAGTATTTT.

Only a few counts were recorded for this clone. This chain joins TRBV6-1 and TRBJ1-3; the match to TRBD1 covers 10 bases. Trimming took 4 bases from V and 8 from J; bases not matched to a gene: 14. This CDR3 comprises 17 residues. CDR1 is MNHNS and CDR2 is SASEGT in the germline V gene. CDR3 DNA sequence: TGTGCCAGCAGTGCCGTGGGGAGGGGGACAGGGGATGACACCATATATTTT. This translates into CASSAVGRGTGDDTIYF.

For the CDR3, the DNA is TGTGCCAGCAGTAAAATACGGGACAAGGTACTCGCGAACACCGGGGAGCTGTTTTTT. This sequence encodes CASSKIRDKVLANTGELFF. The chain is built from TRBV6-2 or TRBV6-3 and TRBJ2-2; D may be TRBD1 (6 bases). The CDR3 runs to 19 residues. Between the trimmed V and J ends, which lost 5 bases and 0 bases, there was a span of 22 bases. CDR1 is MNHEY and CDR2 is SVGEGT in the germline V gene.